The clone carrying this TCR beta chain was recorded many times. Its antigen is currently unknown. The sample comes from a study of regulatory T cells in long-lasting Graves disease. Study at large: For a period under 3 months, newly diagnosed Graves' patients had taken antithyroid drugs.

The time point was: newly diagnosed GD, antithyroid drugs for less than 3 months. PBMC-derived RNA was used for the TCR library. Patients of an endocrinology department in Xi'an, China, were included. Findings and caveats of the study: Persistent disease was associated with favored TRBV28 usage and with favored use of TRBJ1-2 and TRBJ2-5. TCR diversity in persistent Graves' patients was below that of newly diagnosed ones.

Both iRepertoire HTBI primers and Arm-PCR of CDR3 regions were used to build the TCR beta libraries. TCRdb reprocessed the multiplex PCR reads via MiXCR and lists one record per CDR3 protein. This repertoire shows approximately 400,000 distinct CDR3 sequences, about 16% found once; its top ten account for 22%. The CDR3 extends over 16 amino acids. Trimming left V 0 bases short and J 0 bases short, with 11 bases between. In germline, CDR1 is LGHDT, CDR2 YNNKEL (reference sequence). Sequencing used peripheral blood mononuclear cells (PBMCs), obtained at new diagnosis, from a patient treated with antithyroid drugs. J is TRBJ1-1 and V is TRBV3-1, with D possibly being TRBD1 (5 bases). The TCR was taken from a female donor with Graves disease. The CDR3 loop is CASSQDFGALNTEAFF. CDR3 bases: TGTGCCAGCAGCCAAGATTTTGGGGCCTTGAACACTGAAGCTTTCTTT.